The 28 T cell receptor beta chains in this list originate from one sample, sequenced in a study of early T cells in non-severe SARS-CoV-2 infection. TCRdb fed the 5' RACE reads into MiXCR, producing one record per CDR3 protein. The sample records tens of thousands of distinct CDR3 sequences, 5% to 7% being singletons. The specimen was whole blood. Source of these receptors: an adult who was a healthcare worker with PCR-confirmed SARS-CoV-2 infection or an uninfected control (not recorded which).

This clonotype was seen at least ten times. This chain joins TRBV11-2 and TRBJ2-2; 8 bases are shared with TRBD1. This CDR3 has 13 amino acids. J was trimmed by 7 bases and V by 3 bases; bases with no gene match: 1. Germline CDR1 SGHAT, CDR2 FQNNGV. The DNA for the CDR3 is TGTGCCAGCAGCTTCACAGGGGGCGGGGAGCTGTTTTTT. The encoded protein is CASSFTGGGELFF.

This clonotype has a count of ten or more. The V and J genes are TRBV20-1 and TRBJ2-3; D not resolved. The length of the CDR3 is 15 residues. Germline assignment: CDR1 DFQATT and CDR2 SNEGSKA (reference sequence). V lost 1 base, J lost 3 bases, and 14 bases lay in between. The CDR3 here is CSARGPGVWTDTQYF. The CDR3, as DNA: TGCAGTGCTAGAGGTCCTGGGGTGTGGACAGATACGCAGTATTTT.

This clonotype was counted ten times or more. The chain carries TRBV20-1 and TRBJ1-4, with TRBD1 matching over 8 bases. The length of the CDR3 is 17 residues. V lost 6 bases and J lost 7; bases outside the gene matches: 19. The V gene's germline CDR1 is DFQATT and CDR2 SNEGSKA (reference sequence). CDR3 DNA sequence: TGCAGTGCACTCGAGGAGAGCAGGGGGCGATGGGGTGAAAAACTGTTTTTT. As protein: CSALEESRGRWGEKLFF.

This clonotype was seen ten or more times. The V and J genes are TRBV14 and TRBJ2-7; no clear D. CDR3 length: 13 amino acids. The germline V and J ends were trimmed by 1 base and 2 bases, with 6 bases remaining between them. Germline lookup yields CDR1 SGHDN and CDR2 FVKESK. The CDR3 sequence is CASSQAPPYEQYF. CDR3 coding DNA: TGTGCCAGCAGCCAAGCTCCCCCCTACGAGCAGTACTTC.

There are many counts of this clonotype. The chain combines TRBV11-2 with TRBJ2-1; 7 bases agree with TRBD2. This CDR3 has 14 amino acids. V lost 2 bases and J lost 5; bases outside the gene matches: 3. CDR1 is SGHAT, CDR2 FQNNGV, per germline. For the CDR3, the DNA is TGTGCCAGCAGCTTAAGCGGGACGAACAATGAGCAGTTCTTC. It specifies CASSLSGTNNEQFF.

This clonotype turned up a few times. This rearrangement joins TRBV24-1 to TRBJ2-6; D gene uncertain. The CDR3 covers 15 residues. Between the trimmed V and J ends, which lost 6 bases and 0 bases, there was a span of 8 bases. Germline CDR1 and CDR2: KGHDR and SFDVKD. The CDR3 DNA follows: TGTGCCACCAGTACGCGGTTCTCTGGGGCCAACGTCCTGACTTTC. Translation gives CATSTRFSGANVLTF.

The genes are TRBV7-9 and TRBJ2-7, with 8 bases fitting TRBD2. CDR1 SEHNR and CDR2 FQNEAQ come from the germline V gene (reference sequence). With 1 base clipped from V and 1 base from J, the junction kept 6 bases outside the gene matches. The CDR3 extends over 16 amino acids. CDR3 in DNA: TGTGCCAGCAGCTTAGATCTAGGACTAGCTTCCTACGAGCAGTACTTC. This codes for CASSLDLGLASYEQYF.

This clonotype was detected ten times or more. The rearrangement links TRBV19 to TRBJ2-2; 8 nucleotides agree with TRBD1. The germline V gene has CDR1 LNHDA and CDR2 SQIVND (reference sequence). The CDR3 sequence is 15 residues long. J gave up 5 bases and V 3 bases, and 5 bases lay outside the gene matches. This CDR3 is CASSIGQGRTGELFF. As DNA, the CDR3 is TGTGCCAGTAGTATTGGACAGGGTAGGACCGGGGAGCTGTTTTTT. Full variable domain (missing parts from reference TRBV19 and TRBJ2-2): DGGITQSPKYLFRKEGQNVTLSCEQNLNHDAMYWYRQDPGQGLRLIYYSQIVNDFQKGDIAEGYSVSREKKESFPLTVTSAQKNPTAFYLCASSIGQGRTGELFFGEGSRLTVL.

Ten or more counts support this clonotype. V usage is TRBV10-2 and J usage is TRBJ2-1; D is perhaps TRBD1 or TRBD2 (5 bases each). This CDR3 is 16 amino acids long. The germline V gene encodes CDR1 WSHSY and CDR2 SAAADI. The V end was cut by 0 bases, the J end by 6 bases, with 15 bases between. CDR3 sequence (DNA): TGCGCCAGCAGTGAGTCTTCGGGACCTCGGTCCAATGAGCAGTTCTTC. This codes for CASSESSGPRSNEQFF.

This clonotype was observed many times. The chain carries TRBV5-6 and TRBJ2-6; no clear D. V lost 3 bases and J 0 bases, leaving 19 bases between the germline ends. Germline assignment: CDR1 SGHDT and CDR2 YYEEEE. This CDR3 is built from 19 residues. CDR3 loop: CASSSLVGFLSSGANVLTF. The DNA for the CDR3 is TGTGCCAGCAGCTCCCTCGTGGGGTTTCTCTCCTCTGGGGCCAACGTCCTGACTTTC.

This clonotype was seen repeatedly, ten times or more. The chain joins TRBV30 to TRBJ1-1; TRBD1 agrees at 10 bases. Germline CDR1 reads GTSNPN; CDR2 reads SVGIG (reference sequence). The CDR3 is 17 amino acids. Losses at the gene ends were 2 bases for V and 7 bases for J; bases not matched to a gene: 16. CDR3 loop: CAWSSGRLRQGAGEAFF. CDR3 nucleotides: TGTGCCTGGAGTAGTGGGCGATTGAGACAGGGGGCAGGTGAAGCTTTCTTT.

This clonotype was detected ten times or more. CDR3 nucleotide sequence: TGTGCCAGCACCTCCCTACAGACGTACAATGAGCAGTTCTTC. The encoded protein is CASTSLQTYNEQFF. The chain links TRBV6-2 or TRBV6-3 to TRBJ2-1; no reliable D call. The CDR3 has 14 residues. In germline, CDR1 is MNHEY, CDR2 SVGEGT. V gave up 7 bases and J gave up 4 bases, with 14 bases separating them.

The chain links TRBV7-9 to TRBJ1-2, with D possibly TRBD1 on 5 matching bases. The V end was cut by 5 bases, the J end by 0 bases, with 13 bases between. There are 15 residues in the CDR3. The germline CDR1 and CDR2 sequences are SEHNR and FQNEAQ (reference sequence). CDR3 DNA: TGTGCCAGCAGCCCAAAGGGGTACCCTAACTATGGCTACACCTTC. Its translation is CASSPKGYPNYGYTF.

This clonotype showed up many times. The chain links TRBV3-1 to TRBJ2-1; D may match TRBD1 or TRBD2 (5 bases each). V was cut by 4 bases and J by 1 base, with 17 bases left in between. This CDR3 spans 17 amino acids. In germline, CDR1 is LGHDT, CDR2 YNNKEL (reference sequence). The CDR3 DNA sequence: TGTGCCAGCAGCCTCCTAACCGGGGACCGTTCCTACAATGAGCAGTTCTTC. Translation: CASSLLTGDRSYNEQFF.

CDR3 bases: TGTGCCAGCAGTTCAAAGCGCAATCAGCCCCAGCATTTT. Translated: CASSSKRNQPQHF. The chain recombines TRBV27 with TRBJ1-5, with D unresolved. The CDR3 length is 13 residues. CDR1 is MNHEY and CDR2 is SMNVEV in the germline V gene (reference sequence). V shed 4 bases and J shed 2 bases, with 6 bases lying between them.

This clonotype was counted ten times or more. A read error may produce the germline difference seen at one junction end. J is TRBJ2-6 and V is TRBV6-2 or TRBV6-3; TRBD1 is a possible D gene (5 bases). Per germline, CDR1 MNHEY and CDR2 SVGEGT. The CDR3 is 14 amino acids. For the CDR3, the DNA is TGTGCCAGCAGTTACAACTCTGGGGCCAACGTCCTGATTTTC. Translating it yields CASSYNSGANVLIF.

This clonotype was found many times. Written as DNA, the CDR3 is TGCAGCGCGGGGGCAGGGAGAAACGAGCAGTACTTC. Its translation is CSAGAGRNEQYF. The chain uses TRBV29-1 and TRBJ2-7; D assignment may be TRBD1 or TRBD2 (6 bases each). Germline V gives CDR1 SQVTM, CDR2 ANQGSEA. The CDR3 sequence is 12 residues long. V was clipped by 7 bases and J by 5 bases, with 15 bases between them.

At least ten counts were recorded for this clonotype. V is TRBV27 and J is TRBJ2-3; 9 positions match TRBD1. The J segment lost 0 bases and the V segment lost 10 bases, leaving 14 bases of the junction unmatched. CDR1 MNHEY and CDR2 SMNVEV come from the germline V gene (reference sequence). The CDR3 consists of 17 residues. CDR3 nucleotide sequence: TGTGCCAACCCGGGACAGGGTTTGGGGACTAGCACAGATACGCAGTATTTT. Protein product: CANPGQGLGTSTDTQYF.

At least ten counts were recorded for this clonotype. The CDR3 loop is CASSLHQNTGELFF. The CDR3 DNA reads TGTGCCAGCAGCTTACATCAGAACACCGGGGAGCTGTTTTTT. The V and J genes are TRBV11-2 and TRBJ2-2, with no clear D. CDR3 length: 14 residues. Germline CDR1 SGHAT, CDR2 FQNNGV. Trimming removed 2 bases at V and 1 base at J, with 5 bases between. Using reference TRBV11-2 and TRBJ2-2 for the parts outside the CDR3, the full variable domain is EAGVAQSPRYKIIEKRQSVAFWCNPISGHATLYWYQQILGQGPKLLIQFQNNGVVDDSQLPKDRFSAERLKGVDSTLKIQPAKLEDSAVYLCASSLHQNTGELFFGEGSRLTVL.

This clonotype was seen ten or more times. The chain recombines TRBV3-1 with TRBJ2-3; D gene unclear. The CDR3 has 16 residues. Trimming left V 4 bases short and J 2 bases short, with 16 bases between. Germline V gives CDR1 LGHDT, CDR2 YNNKEL (reference sequence). The CDR3 DNA follows: TGTGCCAGCAGCCCAAAGTTAACCGATATCACAGATACGCAGTATTTT. Residues: CASSPKLTDITDTQYF.

This chain uses TRBV4-3 with TRBJ2-3, with 7 positions matching TRBD2. This CDR3 region has 17 residues. In germline, CDR1 is LGHNA, CDR2 YSLEER. After removal of 0 bases from V and 3 bases from J, the junction contained 9 bases not matched to a gene. The CDR3 sequence is CASSQEQAAGATDTQYF. The CDR3 region has the DNA TGCGCCAGCAGCCAAGAACAGGCGGCGGGAGCAACAGATACGCAGTATTTT.

This clonotype was found a few times. The CDR3 loop is CASSRTLGTGELFF. CDR3 coding DNA: TGTGCCAGCAGCCGGACTTTGGGAACCGGGGAGCTGTTTTTT. The chain has TRBV6-2 or TRBV6-3 and TRBJ2-2, with D possibly TRBD2 on 5 matching bases. This CDR3 contains 14 residues. Between the trimmed V and J ends, which lost 6 bases and 5 bases, there was a span of 13 bases. CDR1 is MNHEY and CDR2 is SVGEGT in the germline V gene.

This clonotype showed up many times. The V gene is TRBV5-5, the J gene TRBJ1-5; 8 bases are shared with TRBD1. CDR1 SGHKS and CDR2 YYEKEE come from the germline V gene (reference sequence). The CDR3 has 15 residues. V lost 4 bases to trimming and J lost 6 bases; unmatched junction nucleotides: 9. The CDR3 sequence: CASSPAQGAGQPQHF. CDR3 coding DNA: TGTGCCAGCAGCCCGGCTCAGGGGGCCGGTCAGCCCCAGCATTTT.

This clonotype was observed many times. The chain is built from TRBV19 and TRBJ1-1, with D unresolved. The CDR3 totals 14 residues. Germline V gene sequence: CDR1 LNHDA, CDR2 SQIVND (reference sequence). The ends were cut back, 7 bases at V and 3 bases at J, with 15 bases in the middle. CDR3 loop: CASTIGRADTEAFF. The CDR3, as DNA: TGTGCCAGTACCATCGGGCGGGCCGACACTGAAGCTTTCTTT.

This clonotype was recorded many times. This chain links TRBV7-9 with TRBJ1-1; D remains unclear. Germline V gives CDR1 SEHNR, CDR2 FQNEAQ (reference sequence). The V gene lost 0 bases and the J gene lost 1 base, with 3 bases spanning the gap. There are 13 residues in the CDR3. The CDR3 bases are TGTGCCAGCAGCTTAGCCGCGAACACTGAAGCTTTCTTT. Translation: CASSLAANTEAFF.

This clonotype was recorded at least ten times. This sequence joins TRBV7-9 and TRBJ2-7; tentatively, D is TRBD1 or TRBD2 (5 bases each). Germline CDR1 is SEHNR and CDR2 is FQNEAQ (reference sequence). The V and J ends lost 1 base and 7 bases respectively, with 8 bases between them. The CDR3 sequence is 12 residues long. The DNA for the CDR3 is TGTGCCAGCAGCTTAGGGGGACGAGAGCAGTACTTC. Encoded protein: CASSLGGREQYF.

This clonotype has at least ten counts. The genes are TRBV6-2 or TRBV6-3 and TRBJ2-2, with D unclear. The CDR3 length is 15 residues. With 2 bases removed from V and 0 bases from J, the gap between germline ends came to 7 bases. Germline assignment: CDR1 MNHEY and CDR2 SVGEGT. CDR3 DNA sequence: TGTGCCAGCAGTTACGTGCGGCCGAACACCGGGGAGCTGTTTTTT. As protein: CASSYVRPNTGELFF.

CDR3 sequence: CASSSTSEVDTQYF. For the CDR3, the DNA is TGTGCCAGCAGTTCTACTAGCGAAGTAGATACGCAGTATTTT. The gene calls are TRBV28 and TRBJ2-3, with 7 bases identical to TRBD2. CDR1 is MDHEN and CDR2 is SYDVKM in the germline V gene. J was trimmed by 5 bases and V by 4 bases; bases with no gene match: 6. This CDR3 has 14 residues.